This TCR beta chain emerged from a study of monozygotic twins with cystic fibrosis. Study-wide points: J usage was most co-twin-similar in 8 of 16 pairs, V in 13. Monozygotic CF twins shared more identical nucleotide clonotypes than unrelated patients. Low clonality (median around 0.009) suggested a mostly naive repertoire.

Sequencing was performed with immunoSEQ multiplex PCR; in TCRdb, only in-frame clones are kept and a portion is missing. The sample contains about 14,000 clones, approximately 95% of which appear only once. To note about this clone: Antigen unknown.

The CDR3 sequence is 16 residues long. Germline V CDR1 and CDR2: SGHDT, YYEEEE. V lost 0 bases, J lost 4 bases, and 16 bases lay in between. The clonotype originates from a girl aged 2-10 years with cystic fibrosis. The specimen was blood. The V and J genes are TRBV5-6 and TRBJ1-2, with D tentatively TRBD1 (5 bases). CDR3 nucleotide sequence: TGTGCCAGCAGCTTGGTCGACGGCAGGGAAATCTATGGCTACACCTTC. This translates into CASSLVDGREIYGYTF.